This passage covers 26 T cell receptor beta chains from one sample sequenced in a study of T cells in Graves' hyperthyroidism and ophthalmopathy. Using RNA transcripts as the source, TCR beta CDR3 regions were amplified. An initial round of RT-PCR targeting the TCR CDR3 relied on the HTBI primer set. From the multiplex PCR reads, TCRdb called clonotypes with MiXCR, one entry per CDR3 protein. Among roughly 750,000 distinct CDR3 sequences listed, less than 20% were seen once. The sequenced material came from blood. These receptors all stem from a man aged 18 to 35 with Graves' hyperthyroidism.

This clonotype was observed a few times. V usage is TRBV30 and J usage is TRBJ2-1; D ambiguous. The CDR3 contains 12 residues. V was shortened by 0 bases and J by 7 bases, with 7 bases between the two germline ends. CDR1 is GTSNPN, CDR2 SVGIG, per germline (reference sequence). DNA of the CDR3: TGTGCCTGGAGTGTCCTAGGGAATGAGCAGTTCTTC. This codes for CAWSVLGNEQFF.

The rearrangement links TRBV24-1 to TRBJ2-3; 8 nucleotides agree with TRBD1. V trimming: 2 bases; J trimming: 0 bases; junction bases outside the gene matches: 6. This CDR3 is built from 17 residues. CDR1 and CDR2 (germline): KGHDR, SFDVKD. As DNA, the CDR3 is TGTGCCACCAGTGATTCCCGGACAGGGCTGAGCACAGATACGCAGTATTTT. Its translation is CATSDSRTGLSTDTQYF.

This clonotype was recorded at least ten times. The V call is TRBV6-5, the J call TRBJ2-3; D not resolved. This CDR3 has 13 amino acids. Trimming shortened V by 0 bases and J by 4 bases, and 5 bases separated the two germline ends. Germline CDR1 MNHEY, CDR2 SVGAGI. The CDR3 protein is CASSYSRSDTQYF. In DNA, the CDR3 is TGTGCCAGCAGTTACTCAAGATCAGATACGCAGTATTTT.

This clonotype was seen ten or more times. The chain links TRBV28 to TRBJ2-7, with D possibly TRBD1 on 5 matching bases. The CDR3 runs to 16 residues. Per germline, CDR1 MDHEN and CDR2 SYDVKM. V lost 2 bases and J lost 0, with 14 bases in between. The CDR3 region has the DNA TGTGCCAGCAGTTTAGCCGACAGAAAACCCTCCTACGAGCAGTACTTC. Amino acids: CASSLADRKPSYEQYF.

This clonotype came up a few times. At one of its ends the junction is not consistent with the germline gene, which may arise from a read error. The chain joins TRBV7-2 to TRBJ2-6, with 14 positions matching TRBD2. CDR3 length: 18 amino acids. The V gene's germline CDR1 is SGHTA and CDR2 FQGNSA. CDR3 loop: CASSLGTSGSSGTNVLTF. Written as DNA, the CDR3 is TGTGCCAGCAGCCTAGGGACTAGCGGGAGCTCTGGGACCAACGTCCTGACTTTC.

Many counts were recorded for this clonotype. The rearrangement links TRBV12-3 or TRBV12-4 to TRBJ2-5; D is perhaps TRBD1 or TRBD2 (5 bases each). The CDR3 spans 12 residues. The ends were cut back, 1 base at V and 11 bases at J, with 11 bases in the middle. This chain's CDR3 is CASSLVVGGQYF. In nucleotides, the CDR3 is TGTGCCAGCAGTTTAGTCGTTGGGGGACAGTACTTC.

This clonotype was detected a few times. The CDR3 reads CASSSGTIREQYF. CDR3 in DNA: TGTGCCAGTAGTTCGGGGACTATCCGCGAGCAGTACTTC. The rearrangement links TRBV19 to TRBJ2-7, with 7 bases lining up with TRBD2. The CDR3 covers 13 residues. Per the germline V gene, CDR1 is LNHDA and CDR2 is SQIVND (reference sequence). Losses at the gene ends were 5 bases for V and 6 bases for J; bases not matched to a gene: 7.

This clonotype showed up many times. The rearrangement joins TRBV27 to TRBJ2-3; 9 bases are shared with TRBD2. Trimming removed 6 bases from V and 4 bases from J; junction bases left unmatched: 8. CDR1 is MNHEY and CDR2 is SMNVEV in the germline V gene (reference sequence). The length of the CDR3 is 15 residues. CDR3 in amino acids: CASRWTTSGSDTQYF. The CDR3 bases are TGTGCCAGCAGATGGACGACTAGCGGATCAGATACGCAGTATTTT.

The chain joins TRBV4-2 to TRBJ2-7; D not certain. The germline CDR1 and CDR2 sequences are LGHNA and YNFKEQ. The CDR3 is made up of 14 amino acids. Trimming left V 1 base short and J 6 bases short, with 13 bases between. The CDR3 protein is CASSQGHRASEQYF. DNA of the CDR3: TGTGCCAGCAGCCAAGGTCATAGAGCAAGCGAGCAGTACTTC.

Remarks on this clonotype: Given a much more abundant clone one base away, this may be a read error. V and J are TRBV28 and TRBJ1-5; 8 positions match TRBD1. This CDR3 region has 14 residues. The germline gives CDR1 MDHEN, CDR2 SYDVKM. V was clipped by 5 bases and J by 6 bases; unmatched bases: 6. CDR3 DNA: TGTGCCAGCAGTCTCAGGGGGCTCAGTCAGCCCCAGCATTTT. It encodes CASSLRGLSQPQHF. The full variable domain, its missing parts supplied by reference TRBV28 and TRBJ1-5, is DVKVTQSSRYLVKRTGEKVFLECVQDMDHENMFWYRQDPGLGLRLIYFSYDVKMKEKGDIPEGYSVSREKKERFSLILESASTNQTSMYLCASSLRGLSQPQHFGDGTRLSIL.

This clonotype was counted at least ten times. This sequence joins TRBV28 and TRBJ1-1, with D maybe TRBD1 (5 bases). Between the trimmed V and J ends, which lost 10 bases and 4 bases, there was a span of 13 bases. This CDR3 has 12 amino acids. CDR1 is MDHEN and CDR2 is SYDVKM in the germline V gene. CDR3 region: CATFDRPTEAFF. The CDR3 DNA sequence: TGTGCCACCTTTGACAGACCCACTGAAGCTTTCTTT.

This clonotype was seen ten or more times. The CDR3 here is CASSVQENTEAFF. The CDR3, as DNA: TGTGCCAGCAGTGTACAGGAGAACACTGAAGCTTTCTTT. This chain joins TRBV6-1 and TRBJ1-1; possibly TRBD1 for D (5 bases). V was trimmed by 4 bases and J by 1 base, leaving 7 bases between them. Germline assignment: CDR1 MNHNS and CDR2 SASEGT. This CDR3 spans 13 amino acids.

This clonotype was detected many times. DNA for the CDR3: TGTGCCAGCAGTGAATCTAATTATAGCAATCAGCCCCAGCATTTT. Encoded protein: CASSESNYSNQPQHF. The chain uses TRBV2 and TRBJ1-5, with D uncertain. CDR1 is SNHLY and CDR2 is FYNNEI in the germline V gene. This CDR3 has 15 residues. V lost 2 bases to trimming and J lost 0 bases, with 8 bases between them.

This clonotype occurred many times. CDR3 bases: TGCAGTGCGGGACAGTACTACGAGCAGTACTTC. Its translation: CSAGQYYEQYF. The chain carries TRBV20-1 and TRBJ2-7, with 7 bases aligning to TRBD1. CDR1 and CDR2 (germline): DFQATT, SNEGSKA (reference sequence). The CDR3 has 11 amino acids. The V and J ends lost 6 bases and 3 bases, in that order; junction bases with no gene match: 2.

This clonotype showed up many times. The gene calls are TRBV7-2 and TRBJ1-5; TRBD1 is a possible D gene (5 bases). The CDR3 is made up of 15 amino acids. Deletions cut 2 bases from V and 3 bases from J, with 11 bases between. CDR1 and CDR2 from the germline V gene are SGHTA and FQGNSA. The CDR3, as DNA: TGTGCCAGCAGCTTACGTGCAGGGAACAATCAGCCCCAGCATTTT. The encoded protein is CASSLRAGNNQPQHF.

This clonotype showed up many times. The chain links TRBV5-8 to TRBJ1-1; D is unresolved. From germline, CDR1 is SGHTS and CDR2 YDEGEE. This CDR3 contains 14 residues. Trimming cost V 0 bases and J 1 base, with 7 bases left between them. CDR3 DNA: TGTGCCAGCAGCTTGGGGGTATCGAACACTGAAGCTTTCTTT. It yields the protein CASSLGVSNTEAFF. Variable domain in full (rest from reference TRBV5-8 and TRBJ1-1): EAGVTQSPTHLIKTRGQQATLRCSPISGHTSVYWYQQALGLGLQFLLWYDEGEERNRGNFPPRFSGRQFPNYSSELNVNALELEDSALYLCASSLGVSNTEAFFGQGTRLTVV.

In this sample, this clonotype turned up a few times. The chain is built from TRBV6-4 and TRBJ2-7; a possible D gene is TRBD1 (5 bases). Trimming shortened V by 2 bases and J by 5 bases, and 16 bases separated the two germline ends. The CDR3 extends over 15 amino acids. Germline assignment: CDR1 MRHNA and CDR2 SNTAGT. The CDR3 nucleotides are TGTGCCAGCAGTGACCCGGACATATTTTGGGACGAGCAGTACTTC. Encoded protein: CASSDPDIFWDEQYF.

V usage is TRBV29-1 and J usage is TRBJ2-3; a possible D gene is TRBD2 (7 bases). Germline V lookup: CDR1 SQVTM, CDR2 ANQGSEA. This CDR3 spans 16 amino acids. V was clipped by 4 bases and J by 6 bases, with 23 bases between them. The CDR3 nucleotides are TGCAGCGTTGGAGGGGGGGCGGGAGCCCCGGGGGATACGCAGTATTTT. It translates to CSVGGGAGAPGDTQYF.

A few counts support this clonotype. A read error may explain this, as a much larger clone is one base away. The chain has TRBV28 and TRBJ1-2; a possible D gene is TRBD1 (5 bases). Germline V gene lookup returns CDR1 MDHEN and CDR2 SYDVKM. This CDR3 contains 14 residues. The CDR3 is CASSDRDVNYGHTF. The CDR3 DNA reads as TGTGCCAGCAGTGACCGGGACGTCAACTATGGCCACACCTTC.

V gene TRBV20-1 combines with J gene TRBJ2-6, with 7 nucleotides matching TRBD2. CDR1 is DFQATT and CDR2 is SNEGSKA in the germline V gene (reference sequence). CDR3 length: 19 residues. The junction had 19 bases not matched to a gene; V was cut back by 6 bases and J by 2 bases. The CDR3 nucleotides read TGCAGTGCCCCGAGGTGGGCTAGCGGAGGTGGAACTGGGGCCAACGTCCTGACTTTC. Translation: CSAPRWASGGGTGANVLTF.

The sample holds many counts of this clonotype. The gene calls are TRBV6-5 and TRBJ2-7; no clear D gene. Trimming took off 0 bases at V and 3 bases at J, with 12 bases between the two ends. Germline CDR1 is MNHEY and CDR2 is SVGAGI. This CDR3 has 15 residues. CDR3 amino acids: CASSYSKGSIYEQYF. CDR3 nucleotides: TGTGCCAGCAGTTACTCGAAAGGCAGCATCTACGAGCAGTACTTC.

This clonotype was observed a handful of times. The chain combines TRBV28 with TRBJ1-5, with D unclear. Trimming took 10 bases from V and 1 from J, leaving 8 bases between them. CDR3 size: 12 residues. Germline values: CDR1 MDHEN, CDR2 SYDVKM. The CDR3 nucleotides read TGTGCCATCCACAGCAGCAATCAGCCCCAGCATTTT. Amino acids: CAIHSSNQPQHF.

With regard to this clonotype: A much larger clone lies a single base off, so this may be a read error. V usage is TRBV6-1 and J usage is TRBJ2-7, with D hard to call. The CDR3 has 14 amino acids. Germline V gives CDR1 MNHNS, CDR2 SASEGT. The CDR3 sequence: CASSEVGPSYGQYF. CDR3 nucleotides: TGTGCCAGCAGTGAAGTAGGACCTTCCTACGGGCAGTACTTC.

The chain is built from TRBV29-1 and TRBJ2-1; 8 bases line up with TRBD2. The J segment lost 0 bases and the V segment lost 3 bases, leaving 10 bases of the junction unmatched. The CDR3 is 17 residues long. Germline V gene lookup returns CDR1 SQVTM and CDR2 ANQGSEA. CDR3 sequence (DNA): TGCAGCGTTGACGGAGCGGGAGACCCGAGCTCCTACAATGAGCAGTTCTTC. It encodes CSVDGAGDPSSYNEQFF.

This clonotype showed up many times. The DNA for the CDR3 is TGTGCCAGCAACTGGGGCAGGTTGAACACTGAAGCTTTCTTT. This sequence encodes CASNWGRLNTEAFF. The V gene is TRBV13, the J gene TRBJ1-1, with a possible D match to TRBD1 (5 bases). Trimming left V 7 bases short and J 0 bases short, with 12 bases between. The CDR3 contains 14 residues. Germline loops: CDR1 PRHDT, CDR2 FYEKMQ (reference sequence).

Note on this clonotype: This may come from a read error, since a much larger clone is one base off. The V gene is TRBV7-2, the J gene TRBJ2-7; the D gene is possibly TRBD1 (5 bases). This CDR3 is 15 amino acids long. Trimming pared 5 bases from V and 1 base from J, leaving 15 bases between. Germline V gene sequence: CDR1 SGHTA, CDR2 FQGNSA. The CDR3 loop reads CASSHPDSSSYEQYF. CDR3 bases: TGTGCCAGCAGCCACCCTGACAGTTCTTCCTACGAGCAGTACTTC.